This record looks at one T cell receptor (beta chain) sequence and its context. The data were obtained in a study of T-cell reconstitution after alpha-beta-depleted transplantation in children. The library targeted TCRbeta and was prepared with unique molecular identifiers. TCRdb fed the PCR reads into MiXCR, producing one record per CDR3 protein. The sample carries hundreds of thousands of distinct CDR3 sequences, roughly 15% recorded once. This material consisted of PBMCs, mostly from graft donor cells, taken 360 days after TCRalphabeta/CD19-depleted stem cell transplant. The sequence was collected from a male patient under 18 who had a stem cell transplant for acute lymphoblastic leukemia, so the T cells may come from the graft donor.

The CDR3 sequence: CATSDIGRTDTQYF. CDR3 nucleotides: TGTGCCACCAGTGATATCGGGCGGACGGATACGCAGTATTTT. The V gene is TRBV24-1, the J gene TRBJ2-3; no clear D. Trimming left V 3 bases short and J 6 bases short, with 12 bases between. The V gene's germline CDR1 is KGHDR and CDR2 SFDVKD. The CDR3 is made up of 14 amino acids.